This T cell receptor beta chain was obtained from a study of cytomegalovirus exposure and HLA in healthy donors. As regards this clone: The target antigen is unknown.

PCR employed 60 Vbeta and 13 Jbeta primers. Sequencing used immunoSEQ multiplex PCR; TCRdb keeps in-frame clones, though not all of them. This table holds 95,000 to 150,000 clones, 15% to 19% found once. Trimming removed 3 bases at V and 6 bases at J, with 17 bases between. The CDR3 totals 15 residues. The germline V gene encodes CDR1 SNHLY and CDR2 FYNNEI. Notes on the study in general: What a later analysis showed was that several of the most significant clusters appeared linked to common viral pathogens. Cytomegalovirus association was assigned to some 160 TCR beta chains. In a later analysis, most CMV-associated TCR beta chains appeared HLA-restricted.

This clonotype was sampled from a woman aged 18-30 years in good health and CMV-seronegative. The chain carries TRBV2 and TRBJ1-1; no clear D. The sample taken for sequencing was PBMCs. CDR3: CASSDGRLSRSEAFF. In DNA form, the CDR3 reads TGTGCCAGCAGTGATGGCCGACTGAGCCGTTCTGAAGCTTTCTTT. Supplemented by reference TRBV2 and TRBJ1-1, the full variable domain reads EPEVTQTPSHQVTQMGQEVILRCVPISNHLYFYWYRQILGQKVEFLVSFYNNEISEKSEIFDDQFSVERPDGSNFTLKIRSTKLEDSAMYFCASSDGRLSRSEAFFGQGTRLTVV.